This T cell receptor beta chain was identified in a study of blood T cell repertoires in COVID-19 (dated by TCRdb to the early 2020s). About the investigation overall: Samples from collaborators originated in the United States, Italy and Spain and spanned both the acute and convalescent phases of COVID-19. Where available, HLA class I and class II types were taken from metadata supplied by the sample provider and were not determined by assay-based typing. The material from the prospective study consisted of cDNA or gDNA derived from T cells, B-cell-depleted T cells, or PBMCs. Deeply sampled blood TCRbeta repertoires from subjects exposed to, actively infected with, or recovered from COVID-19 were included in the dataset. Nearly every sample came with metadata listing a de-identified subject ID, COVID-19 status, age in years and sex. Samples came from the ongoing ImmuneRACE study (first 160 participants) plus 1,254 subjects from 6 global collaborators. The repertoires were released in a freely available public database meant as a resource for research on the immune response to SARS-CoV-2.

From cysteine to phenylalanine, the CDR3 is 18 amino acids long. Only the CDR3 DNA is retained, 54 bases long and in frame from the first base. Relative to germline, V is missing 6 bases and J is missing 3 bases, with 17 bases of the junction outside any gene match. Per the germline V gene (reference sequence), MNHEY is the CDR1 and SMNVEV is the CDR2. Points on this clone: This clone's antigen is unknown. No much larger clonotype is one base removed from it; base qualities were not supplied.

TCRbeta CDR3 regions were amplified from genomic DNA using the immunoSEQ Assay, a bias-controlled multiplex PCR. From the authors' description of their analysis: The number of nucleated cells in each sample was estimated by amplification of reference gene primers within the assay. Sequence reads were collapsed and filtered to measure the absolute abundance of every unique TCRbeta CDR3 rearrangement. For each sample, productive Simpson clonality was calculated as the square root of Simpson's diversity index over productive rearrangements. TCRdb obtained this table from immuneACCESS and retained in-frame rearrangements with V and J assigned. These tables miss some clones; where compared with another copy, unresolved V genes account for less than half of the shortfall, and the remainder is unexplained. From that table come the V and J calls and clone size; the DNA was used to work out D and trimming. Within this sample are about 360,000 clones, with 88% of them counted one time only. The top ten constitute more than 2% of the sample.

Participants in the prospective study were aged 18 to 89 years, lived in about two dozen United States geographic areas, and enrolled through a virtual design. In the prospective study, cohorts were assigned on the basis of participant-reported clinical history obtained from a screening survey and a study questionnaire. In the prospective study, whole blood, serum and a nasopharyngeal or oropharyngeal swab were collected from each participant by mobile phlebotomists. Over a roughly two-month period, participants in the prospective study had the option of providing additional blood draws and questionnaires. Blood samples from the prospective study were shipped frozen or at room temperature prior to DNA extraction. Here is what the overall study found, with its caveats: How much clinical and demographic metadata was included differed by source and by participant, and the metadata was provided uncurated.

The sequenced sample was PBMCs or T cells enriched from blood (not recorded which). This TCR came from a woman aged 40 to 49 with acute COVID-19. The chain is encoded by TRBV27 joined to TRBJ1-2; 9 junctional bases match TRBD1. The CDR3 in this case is CASSPGRTGERLDYGYTF. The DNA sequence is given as TGTGCCAGCAGCCCCGGCAGGACAGGGGAAAGGTTGGACTATGGCTACACCTTC.